These 9 T cell receptor beta chains share one sample of origin, sequenced in a study of blood T cell repertoires in COVID-19. This table comes from immunoSEQ multiplex PCR, and its TCRdb copy is limited to in-frame clones, with some not included. This repertoire shows roughly 65,000 clones, about 80% found once; its top ten account for approximately 20%. The sample taken for sequencing was peripheral blood. These receptor sequences come from a human donor in a cohort sampled during active COVID-19.

The chain combines TRBV7-2 with TRBJ2-7; tentatively, D is TRBD1 (6 bases). Trimming pared 2 bases from V and 2 bases from J, leaving 13 bases between. The CDR3 totals 15 residues. Per the germline V gene, CDR1 is SGHTA and CDR2 is FQGNSA. The CDR3 loop is CASSLRGTKAYEQYF. In nucleotides, the CDR3 is TGTGCCAGCAGCTTAAGAGGGACAAAGGCCTACGAGCAGTACTTC.

This chain links TRBV6-6 with TRBJ2-4, with a weak D call TRBD1 (7 bases). The V gene lost 6 bases and the J gene lost 8 bases, with 20 bases spanning the gap. The CDR3 totals 15 residues. CDR1 is MNHNY, CDR2 SVGAGI, per germline (reference sequence). The CDR3, as DNA: TGTGCCAGCAGGACTGGCGGGACAACAGGGGACATTCAGTACTTC. Protein product: CASRTGGTTGDIQYF.

The genes are TRBV11-2 and TRBJ1-6; D possibly corresponds to TRBD1 (5 bases). From germline, CDR1 is SGHAT and CDR2 FQNNGV. CDR3 size: 14 residues. V lost 4 bases and J lost 4, with 8 bases in between. The CDR3 DNA sequence: TGTGCCAGCAGCTCTGGGGGGTATAATTCACCCCTCCACTTT. Protein: CASSSGGYNSPLHF.

This chain connects TRBV6-2 or TRBV6-3 to TRBJ1-1; 9 nucleotides agree with TRBD1. J lost 5 bases, V lost 0 bases, and 4 bases had no gene match. The CDR3 is 15 amino acids. Germline V gives CDR1 MNHEY, CDR2 SVGEGT. The CDR3 region is CASSYSGQGRTEAFF. CDR3 bases: TGTGCCAGCAGTTACTCTGGACAGGGGAGGACTGAAGCTTTCTTT.

This clone showed up just once. The genes are TRBV28 and TRBJ1-6; D perhaps matches TRBD1 (5 bases). Trimming shortened V by 9 bases and J by 8 bases, and 20 bases separated the two germline ends. The CDR3 consists of 15 residues. Germline V gene data show CDR1 as MDHEN and CDR2 as SYDVKM. This CDR3 is CASHPPGREDSPLHF. The CDR3 DNA follows: TGTGCCAGTCATCCCCCGGGACGGGAGGATTCACCCCTCCACTTT.

The chain recombines TRBV5-4 with TRBJ2-1, with 13 positions matching TRBD2. This CDR3 spans 16 amino acids. With 4 bases clipped from V and 8 bases from J, the junction kept 9 bases outside the gene matches. Germline CDR1 and CDR2: SGHNT and YYREEE (reference sequence). The CDR3 DNA reads TGTGCCAGCAGCACCGCACTAGCGGGGGGGGTAGATGAGCAGTTCTTC. This translates into CASSTALAGGVDEQFF. The entire variable domain, with the rest obtained from reference TRBV5-4 and TRBJ2-1, is as follows: ETGVTQSPTHLIKTRGQQVTLRCSSQSGHNTVSWYQQALGQGPQFIFQYYREEENGRGNFPPRFSGLQFPNYSSELNVNALELDDSALYLCASSTALAGGVDEQFFGPGTRLTVL.

This clone has only one observation. For the CDR3, the DNA is TGTGCCAGCTCACCAGGCGGGAATGAGCAGTTCTTC. This translates into CASSPGGNEQFF. The chain is built from TRBV18 and TRBJ2-1, with a possible D match to TRBD2 (5 bases). In germline, CDR1 is KGHSH, CDR2 LQKENI. Trimming stripped 2 bases from V and 7 bases from J, with 6 bases between. CDR3 size: 12 residues.

The rearrangement uses TRBV4-1 and TRBJ1-5; D is undetermined. Germline-derived CDR1 and CDR2 are MGHRA and YSYEKL. Trimming took off 3 bases at V and 6 bases at J, with 9 bases between the two ends. This CDR3 comprises 13 residues. CDR3 sequence (DNA): TGCGCCAGCAGCCACGACGAGGGTCAGCCCCAGCATTTT. This codes for CASSHDEGQPQHF.

This clone came up a few times. The CDR3 nucleotides read TGCGCCAGCAGCCAAGGGGAGGGAAGCTCTGGGGCCAACGTCCTGACTTTC. This translates into CASSQGEGSSGANVLTF. The gene calls are TRBV4-1 and TRBJ2-6; 7 bases are a match to TRBD2. The CDR3 runs to 17 residues. CDR1 MGHRA and CDR2 YSYEKL come from the germline V gene. Trimming at V came to 1 base and at J to 0 bases, leaving 3 bases not matched to a gene.